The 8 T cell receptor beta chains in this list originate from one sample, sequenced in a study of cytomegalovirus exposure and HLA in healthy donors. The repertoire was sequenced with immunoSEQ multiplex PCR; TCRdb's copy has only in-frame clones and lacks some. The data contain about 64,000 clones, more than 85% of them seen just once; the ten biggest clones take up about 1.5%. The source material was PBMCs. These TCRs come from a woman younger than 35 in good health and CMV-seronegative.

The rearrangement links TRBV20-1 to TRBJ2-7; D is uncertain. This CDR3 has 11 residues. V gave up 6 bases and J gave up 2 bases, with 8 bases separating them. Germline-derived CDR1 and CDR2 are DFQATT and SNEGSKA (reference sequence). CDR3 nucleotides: TGCAGTGCCCCACAAGCCTACGAGCAGTACTTC. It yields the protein CSAPQAYEQYF.

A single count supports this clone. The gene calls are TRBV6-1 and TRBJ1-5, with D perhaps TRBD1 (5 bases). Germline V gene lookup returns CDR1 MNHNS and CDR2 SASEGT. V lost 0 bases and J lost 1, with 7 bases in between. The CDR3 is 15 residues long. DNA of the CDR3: TGTGCCAGCAGTGAAGCAGGGGTGAGCAATCAGCCCCAGCATTTT. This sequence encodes CASSEAGVSNQPQHF.

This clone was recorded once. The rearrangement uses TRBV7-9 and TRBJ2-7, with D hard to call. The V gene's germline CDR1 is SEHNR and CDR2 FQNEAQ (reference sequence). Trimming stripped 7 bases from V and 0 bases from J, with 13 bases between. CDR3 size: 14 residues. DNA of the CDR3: TGTGCCAGCACCCCCTTCGATAGCTCCTACGAGCAGTACTTC. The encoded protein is CASTPFDSSYEQYF. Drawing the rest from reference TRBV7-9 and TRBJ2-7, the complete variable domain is DTGVSQNPRHKITKRGQNVTFRCDPISEHNRLYWYRQTLGQGPEFLTYFQNEAQLEKSRLLSDRFSAERPKGSFSTLEIQRTEQGDSAMYLCASTPFDSSYEQYFGPGTRLTVT.

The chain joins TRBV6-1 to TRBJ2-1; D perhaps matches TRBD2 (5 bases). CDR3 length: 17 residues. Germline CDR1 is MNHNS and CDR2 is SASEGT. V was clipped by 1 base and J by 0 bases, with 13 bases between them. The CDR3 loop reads CASSEEVPGSSYNEQFF. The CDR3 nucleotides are TGTGCCAGCAGTGAAGAGGTTCCGGGGAGCTCCTACAATGAGCAGTTCTTC.

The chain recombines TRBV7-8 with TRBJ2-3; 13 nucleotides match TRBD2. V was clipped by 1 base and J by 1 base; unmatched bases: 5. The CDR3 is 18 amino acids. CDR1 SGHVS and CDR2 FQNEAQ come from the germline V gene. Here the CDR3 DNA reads TGTGCCAGCAGCTTAGGCCAACTAGCGGGAGGGGGCACAGATACGCAGTATTTT. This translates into CASSLGQLAGGGTDTQYF.

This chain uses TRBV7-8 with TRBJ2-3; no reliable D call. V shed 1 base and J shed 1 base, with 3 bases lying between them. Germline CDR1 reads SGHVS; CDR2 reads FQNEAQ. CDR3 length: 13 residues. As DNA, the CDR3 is TGTGCCAGCAGCTTAGGAGGCACAGATACGCAGTATTTT. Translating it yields CASSLGGTDTQYF.

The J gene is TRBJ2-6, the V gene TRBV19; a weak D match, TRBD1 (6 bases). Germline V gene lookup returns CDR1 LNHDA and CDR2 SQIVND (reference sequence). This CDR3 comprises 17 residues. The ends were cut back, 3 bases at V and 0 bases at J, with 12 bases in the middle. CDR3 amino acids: CASSIEGVTSGANVLTF. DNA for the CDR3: TGTGCCAGTAGTATCGAGGGGGTAACCTCTGGGGCCAACGTCCTGACTTTC.

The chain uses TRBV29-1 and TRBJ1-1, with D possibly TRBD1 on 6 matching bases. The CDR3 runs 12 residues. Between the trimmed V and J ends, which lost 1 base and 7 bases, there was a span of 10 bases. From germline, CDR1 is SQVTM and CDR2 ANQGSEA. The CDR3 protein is CSVEGGRGEAFF. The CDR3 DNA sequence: TGCAGCGTTGAAGGTGGCAGGGGTGAAGCTTTCTTT. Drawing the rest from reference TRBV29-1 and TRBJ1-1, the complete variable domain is SAVISQKPSRDICQRGTSLTIQCQVDSQVTMMFWYRQQPGQSLTLIATANQGSEATYESGFVIDKFPISRPNLTFSTLTVSNMSPEDSSIYLCSVEGGRGEAFFGQGTRLTVV.